The clone carrying this TCR beta chain was counted between two and nine times. Its matching antigen is unknown. Amplification of ligated cDNA took four PCR rounds with SP2 and nested alpha and beta constant primers. Blood and skin TCR RNA was reverse transcribed with alpha and beta constant primers. A single record per CDR3 protein comes from TCRdb applying MiXCR to the 5' RACE reads. Of over 50,000 distinct CDR3 sequences listed, about 8.3% are singletons. This entry is derived from a study of naive and memory T cell subsets. Broader study findings: The RNA method is potentially sensitive to activation and differentiation changes.

An oligonucleotide containing a UMI was ligated to the 3' end of TCR cDNA. Whole-blood samples were 2 to 2.5 ml of peripheral blood from healthy adult volunteers. Unsorted total RNA, 1 to 1000 ng, was DNase treated before reverse transcription. This CDR3 contains 13 residues. Looked up from germline, CDR1 is MDHEN and CDR2 is SYDVKM. The V and J ends lost 8 bases and 3 bases, in that order; junction bases with no gene match: 7. The TCR originated in a female donor in good health. The chain couples TRBV28 to TRBJ2-7; 7 nucleotides align to TRBD1. The CDR3 protein is CASRTGPFYEQYF. The CDR3 DNA sequence: TGTGCCAGCCGGACAGGCCCCTTCTACGAGCAGTACTTC.